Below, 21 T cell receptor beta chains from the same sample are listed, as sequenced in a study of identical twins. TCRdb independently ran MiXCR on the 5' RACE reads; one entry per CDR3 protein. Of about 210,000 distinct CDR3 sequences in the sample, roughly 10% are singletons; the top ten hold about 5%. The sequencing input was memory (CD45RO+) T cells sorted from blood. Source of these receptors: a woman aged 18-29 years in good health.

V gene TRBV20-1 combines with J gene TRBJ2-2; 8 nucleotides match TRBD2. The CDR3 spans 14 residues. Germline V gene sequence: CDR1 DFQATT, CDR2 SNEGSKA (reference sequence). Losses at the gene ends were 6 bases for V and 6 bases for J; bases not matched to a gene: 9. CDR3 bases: TGCAGTGCCACTAGCGGTATTAGGGCCGGGGAGCTGTTTTTT. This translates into CSATSGIRAGELFF.

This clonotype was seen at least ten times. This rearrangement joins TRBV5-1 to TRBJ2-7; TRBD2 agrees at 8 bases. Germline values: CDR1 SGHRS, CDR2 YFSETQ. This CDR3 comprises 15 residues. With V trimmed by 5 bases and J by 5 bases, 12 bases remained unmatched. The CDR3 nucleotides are TGCGCCAGCAGTCCCAGCGGGAGTCAATACGACGAGCAGTACTTC. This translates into CASSPSGSQYDEQYF.

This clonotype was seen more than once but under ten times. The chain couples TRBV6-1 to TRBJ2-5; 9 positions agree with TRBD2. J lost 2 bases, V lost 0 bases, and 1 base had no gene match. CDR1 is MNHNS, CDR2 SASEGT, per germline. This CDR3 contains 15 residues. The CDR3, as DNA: TGTGCCAGCAGTGAAGCGGCGGGGGGGCAAGAGACCCAGTACTTC. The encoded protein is CASSEAAGGQETQYF.

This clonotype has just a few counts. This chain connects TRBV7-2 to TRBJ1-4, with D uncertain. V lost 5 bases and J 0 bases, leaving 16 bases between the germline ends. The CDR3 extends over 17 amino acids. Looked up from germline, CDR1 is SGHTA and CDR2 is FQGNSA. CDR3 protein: CASSRSSAEPTNEKLFF. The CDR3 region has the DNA TGTGCCAGCAGCCGTTCGTCGGCGGAGCCAACTAATGAAAAACTGTTTTTT. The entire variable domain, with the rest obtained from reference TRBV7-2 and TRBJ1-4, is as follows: GAGVSQSPSNKVTEKGKDVELRCDPISGHTALYWYRQSLGQGLEFLIYFQGNSAPDKSGLPSDRFSAERTGGSVSTLTIQRTQQEDSAVYLCASSRSSAEPTNEKLFFGSGTQLSVL.

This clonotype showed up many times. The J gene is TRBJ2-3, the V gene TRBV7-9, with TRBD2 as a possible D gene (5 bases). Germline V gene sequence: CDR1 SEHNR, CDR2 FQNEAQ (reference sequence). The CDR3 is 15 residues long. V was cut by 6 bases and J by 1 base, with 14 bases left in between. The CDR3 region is CASSPPGSGTDTQYF. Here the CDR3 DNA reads TGTGCCAGCAGTCCCCCGGGGTCTGGCACAGATACGCAGTATTTT.

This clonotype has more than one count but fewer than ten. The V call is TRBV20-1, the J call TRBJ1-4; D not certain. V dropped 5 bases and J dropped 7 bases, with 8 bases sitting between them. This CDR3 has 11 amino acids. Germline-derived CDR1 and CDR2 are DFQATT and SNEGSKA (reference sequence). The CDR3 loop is CSAGPSEKLFF. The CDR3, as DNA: TGCAGTGCTGGACCTTCTGAAAAACTGTTTTTT.

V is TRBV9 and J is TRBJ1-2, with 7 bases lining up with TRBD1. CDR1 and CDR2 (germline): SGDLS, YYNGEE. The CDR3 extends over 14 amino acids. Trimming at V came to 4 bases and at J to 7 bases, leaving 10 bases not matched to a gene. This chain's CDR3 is CASSFQPTGTGYTF. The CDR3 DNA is TGTGCCAGCAGCTTCCAACCGACAGGGACTGGCTACACCTTC.

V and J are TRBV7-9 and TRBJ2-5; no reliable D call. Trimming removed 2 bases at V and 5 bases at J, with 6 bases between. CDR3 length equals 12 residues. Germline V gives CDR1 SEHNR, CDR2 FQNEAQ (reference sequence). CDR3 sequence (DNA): TGTGCCAGCAGCTTATTGCGGGAGACCCAGTACTTC. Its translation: CASSLLRETQYF.

The CDR3 loop reads CSVAGQYNQPQHF. The CDR3 DNA reads as TGCAGCGTTGCCGGGCAGTACAATCAGCCCCAGCATTTT. The V call is TRBV29-1, the J call TRBJ1-5; D is uncertain. Germline CDR1 reads SQVTM; CDR2 reads ANQGSEA. There are 13 residues in the CDR3. V was cut by 4 bases and J by 3 bases, with 10 bases left in between.

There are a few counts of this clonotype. This CDR3 reads CASSQFGGKQFF. Written as DNA, the CDR3 is TGTGCCAGCAGCCAGTTCGGAGGGAAGCAGTTCTTC. The chain is built from TRBV7-3 and TRBJ2-1, with D perhaps matching TRBD2 (6 bases). Germline CDR1 is SGHTA and CDR2 is FQGTGA. The CDR3 runs to 12 residues. The V end lost 5 bases, the J end lost 11 bases, and 13 bases lay between the germline ends.

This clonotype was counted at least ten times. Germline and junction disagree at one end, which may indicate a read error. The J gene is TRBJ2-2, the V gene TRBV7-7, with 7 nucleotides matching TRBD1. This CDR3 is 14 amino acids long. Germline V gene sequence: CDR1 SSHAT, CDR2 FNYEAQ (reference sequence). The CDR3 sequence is CASSSKTGPSELFF. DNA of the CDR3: TGTGCTAGCAGCTCGAAGACAGGGCCCTCGGAGCTGTTTTTT.

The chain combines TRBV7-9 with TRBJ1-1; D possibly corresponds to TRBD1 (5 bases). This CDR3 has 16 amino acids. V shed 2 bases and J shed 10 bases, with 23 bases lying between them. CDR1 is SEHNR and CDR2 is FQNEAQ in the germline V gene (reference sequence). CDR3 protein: CASSLSGEQAGYGAFF. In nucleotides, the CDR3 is TGTGCCAGCAGCTTATCTGGTGAACAGGCGGGGTACGGAGCTTTCTTT.

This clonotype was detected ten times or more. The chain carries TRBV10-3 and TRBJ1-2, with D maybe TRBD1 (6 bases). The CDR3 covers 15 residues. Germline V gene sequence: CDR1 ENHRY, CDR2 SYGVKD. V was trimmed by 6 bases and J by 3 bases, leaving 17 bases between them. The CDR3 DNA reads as TGTGCCATCAGGCTTACGACAGGTCTTGACTATGGCTACACCTTC. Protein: CAIRLTTGLDYGYTF.

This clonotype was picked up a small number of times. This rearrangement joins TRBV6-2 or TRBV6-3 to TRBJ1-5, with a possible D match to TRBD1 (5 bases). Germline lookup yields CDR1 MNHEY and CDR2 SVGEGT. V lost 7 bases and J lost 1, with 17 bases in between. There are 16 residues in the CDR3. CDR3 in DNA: TGTGCCAGCAACAACTGGCAGGGTTGGAGCAATCAGCCCCAGCATTTT. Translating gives CASNNWQGWSNQPQHF.

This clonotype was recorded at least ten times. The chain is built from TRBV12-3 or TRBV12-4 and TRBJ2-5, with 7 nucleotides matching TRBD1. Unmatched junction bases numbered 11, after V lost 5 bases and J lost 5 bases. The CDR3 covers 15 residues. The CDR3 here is CASSLSYGQVETQYF. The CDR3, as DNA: TGTGCCAGCAGTCTCTCCTACGGACAGGTGGAGACCCAGTACTTC.

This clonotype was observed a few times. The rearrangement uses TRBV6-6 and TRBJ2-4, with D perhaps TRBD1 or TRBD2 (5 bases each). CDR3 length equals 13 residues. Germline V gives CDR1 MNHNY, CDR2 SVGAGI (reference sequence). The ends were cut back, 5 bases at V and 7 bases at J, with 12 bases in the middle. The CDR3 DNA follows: TGTGCCAGCAGTCCTAATTGGGGGAACATTCAGTACTTC. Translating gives CASSPNWGNIQYF.

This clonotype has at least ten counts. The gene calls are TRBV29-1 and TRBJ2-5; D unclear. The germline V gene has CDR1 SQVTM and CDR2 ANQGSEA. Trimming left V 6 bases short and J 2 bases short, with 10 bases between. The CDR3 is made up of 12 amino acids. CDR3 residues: CSVVRTQETQYF. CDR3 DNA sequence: TGCAGCGTGGTGAGGACGCAAGAGACCCAGTACTTC.

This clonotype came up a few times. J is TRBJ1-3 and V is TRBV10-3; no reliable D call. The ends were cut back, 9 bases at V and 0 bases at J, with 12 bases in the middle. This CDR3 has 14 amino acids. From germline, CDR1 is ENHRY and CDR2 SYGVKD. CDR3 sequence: CAMSGLLSGNTIYF. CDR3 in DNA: TGTGCCATGTCGGGCTTACTCTCTGGAAACACCATATATTTT.

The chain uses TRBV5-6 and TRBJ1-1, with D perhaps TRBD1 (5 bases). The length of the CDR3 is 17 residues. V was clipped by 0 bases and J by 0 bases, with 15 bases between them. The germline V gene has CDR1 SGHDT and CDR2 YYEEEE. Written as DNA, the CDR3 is TGTGCCAGCAGCTTGGCCGGGACCGATCCCATGAACACTGAAGCTTTCTTT. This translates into CASSLAGTDPMNTEAFF.

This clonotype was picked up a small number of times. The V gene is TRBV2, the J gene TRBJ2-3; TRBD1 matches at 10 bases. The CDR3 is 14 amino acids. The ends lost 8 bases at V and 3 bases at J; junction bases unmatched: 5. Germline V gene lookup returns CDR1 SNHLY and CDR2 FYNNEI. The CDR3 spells CASLSDRGTDTQYF. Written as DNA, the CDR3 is TGTGCCAGCCTATCGGACAGGGGGACAGATACGCAGTATTTT.

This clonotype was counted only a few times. CDR3 region: CSASLRKNFANTGELFF. The CDR3 nucleotides read TGCAGTGCTAGTCTTCGGAAAAACTTCGCGAACACCGGGGAGCTGTTTTTT. The chain couples TRBV20-1 to TRBJ2-2, with D hard to call. Germline CDR1 reads DFQATT; CDR2 reads SNEGSKA (reference sequence). This CDR3 is built from 17 residues. Trimming took off 3 bases at V and 0 bases at J, with 17 bases between the two ends.